This T cell receptor (beta chain) was sequenced for a study of persistence of HIV-infected CD4 T cells. Study context: Suppressive ART had lasted a median of roughly 8 years.

The immunoSEQ assay was version 4, run in survey mode. Clones were read by immunoSEQ multiplex PCR, and TCRdb kept only the in-frame ones, dropping some. The sample lists about 36,000 clones; more than 70% were seen once. Overlapping HIV-1 Gag 15-mer peptides at approximately 1 ug per peptide per mL were used. CD40L-negative CD69-negative CD45RO-high memory CD4+ T cells were sorted as populations depleted of antigen-responding cells. General study findings and limits: Degenerate expanded CDR3beta sequences were enriched among CMV- and Gag-responding cells. Rare CMV-responding cells carrying HIV-1 proviruses were not analyzed separately for TCR.

For this clone: The antigen is undetermined.

Germline CDR1 reads MNHEY; CDR2 reads SVGAGI. CDR3 size: 15 residues. Trimming shortened V by 7 bases and J by 7 bases, and 19 bases separated the two germline ends. The specimen was cultured CD4+ T cells from PBMCs, collected from a patient who received antiretroviral therapy. J is TRBJ2-2 and V is TRBV6-5; tentatively, D is TRBD2 (6 bases). The sequence was collected from an adult with HIV. The donor label of this sample is uncertain. The CDR3 coding sequence is TGTGCCAGCAAAGGAGGGCAGGGATTGGGCGGGGAGCTGTTTTTT. Protein product: CASKGGQGLGGELFF.